This TCR beta chain was sequenced during a study of cytomegalovirus exposure and HLA in healthy donors. At the level of the study: Earlier sequencing of about 179 million T cells yielded roughly 100 million unique TCR beta sequences.

In regard to this clone: As yet, its antigen is unknown.

The V and J ends lost 4 bases and 10 bases respectively, with 11 bases between them. Per germline, CDR1 SGHTA and CDR2 FQGTGA. The CDR3 totals 13 residues. The study, taken as a whole, reports: A later analysis reported that several of the most significant clusters appeared to be linked to common viral pathogens, among them Epstein-Barr virus. CMV serostatus was the only recorded immune exposure for donors. Later work showed greater clonal expansion in HLA-associated TCR beta chains than in equally common others.

The PCR made use of 60 Vbeta and 13 Jbeta primers. This table comes from immunoSEQ multiplex PCR, and its TCRdb copy is limited to in-frame clones, with some not included. Of around 200,000 clones detected, about 85% appear once; the ten largest clones hold around 9.6%. The specimen was PBMCs. This receptor was obtained from a woman in her forties or fifties in good health and CMV-seropositive. The J gene is TRBJ1-6, the V gene TRBV7-3; possible D gene TRBD1, 6 bases. The CDR3 DNA is TGTGCCAGCAGCTCACAGGGAAACTCACCCCTCCACTTT. Protein: CASSSQGNSPLHF.